This TCR beta chain was obtained from a study of cytomegalovirus exposure and HLA in healthy donors. Germline loops: CDR1 KGHSH, CDR2 LQKENI. Germline trimming cut 6 bases from V and 8 bases from J; bases unmatched to any gene: 12. The CDR3 loop spans 14 amino acids. Repertoires were generated with immunoSEQ multiplex PCR, while TCRdb's copy carries only in-frame clones and drops some. The repertoire holds about 200,000 clones, with roughly 85% as singletons. Study findings and constraints: Confirmation was obtained in vitro that a few CMV-associated chains are specific for CMV antigens. The classifier reportedly diagnosed cytomegalovirus status with high sensitivity and specificity.

For this clone: What it recognizes is unknown.

The source of this sequence is a woman in her late teens or twenties in good health and CMV-seronegative. The J gene is TRBJ1-2, the V gene TRBV18, with 7 bases that match TRBD1. Sequenced: PBMCs. DNA for the CDR3: TGTGCCAGCTCCCCCGGGACAGAGCTTCAAGGCTACACCTTC. Encoded protein: CASSPGTELQGYTF.